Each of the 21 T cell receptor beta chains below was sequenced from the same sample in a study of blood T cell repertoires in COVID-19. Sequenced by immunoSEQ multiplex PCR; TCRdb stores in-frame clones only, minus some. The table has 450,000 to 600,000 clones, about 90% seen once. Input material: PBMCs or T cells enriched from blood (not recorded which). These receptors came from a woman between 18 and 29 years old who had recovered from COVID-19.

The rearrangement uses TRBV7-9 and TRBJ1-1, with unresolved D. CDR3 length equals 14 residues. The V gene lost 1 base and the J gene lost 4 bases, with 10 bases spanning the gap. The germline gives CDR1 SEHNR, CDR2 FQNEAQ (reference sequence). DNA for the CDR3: TGTGCCAGCAGCTTAGACCTATACGGCACTGAAGCTTTCTTT. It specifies CASSLDLYGTEAFF.

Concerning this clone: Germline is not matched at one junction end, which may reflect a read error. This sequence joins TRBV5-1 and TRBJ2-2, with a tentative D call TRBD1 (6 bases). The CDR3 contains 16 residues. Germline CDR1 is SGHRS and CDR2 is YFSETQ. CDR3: CASSSSTGTPPSEQFF. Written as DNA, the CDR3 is TGCGCCAGCAGCTCCTCCACCGGGACACCCCCGAGTGAGCAGTTTTTT.

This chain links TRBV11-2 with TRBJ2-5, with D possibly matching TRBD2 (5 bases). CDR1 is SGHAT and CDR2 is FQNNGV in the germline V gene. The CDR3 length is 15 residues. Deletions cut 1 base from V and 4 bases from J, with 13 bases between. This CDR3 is CASSLGPSEGETQYF. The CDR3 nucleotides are TGTGCCAGCAGCTTAGGCCCCAGCGAGGGAGAGACCCAGTACTTC.

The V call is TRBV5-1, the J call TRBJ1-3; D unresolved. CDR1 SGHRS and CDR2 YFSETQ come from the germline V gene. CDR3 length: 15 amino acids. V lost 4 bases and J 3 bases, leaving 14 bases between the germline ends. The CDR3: CASSPGSESGNTIYF. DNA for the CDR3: TGCGCCAGCAGCCCCGGGTCTGAAAGTGGAAACACCATATATTTT.

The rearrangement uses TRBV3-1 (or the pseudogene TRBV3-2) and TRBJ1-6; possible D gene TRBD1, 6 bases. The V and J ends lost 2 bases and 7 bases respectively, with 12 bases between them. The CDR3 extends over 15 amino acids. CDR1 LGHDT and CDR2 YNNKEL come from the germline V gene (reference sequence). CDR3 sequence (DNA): TGTGCCAGCAGCCAAAACAGGGCCCTAAATTCACCCCTCCACTTT. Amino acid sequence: CASSQNRALNSPLHF.

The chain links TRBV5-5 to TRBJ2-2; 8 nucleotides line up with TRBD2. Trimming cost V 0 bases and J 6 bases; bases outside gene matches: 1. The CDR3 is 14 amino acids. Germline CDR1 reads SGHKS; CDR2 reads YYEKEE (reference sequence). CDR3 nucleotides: TGTGCCAGCAGCTTGGACGGGGGGGCCGGGGAGCTGTTTTTT. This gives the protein CASSLDGGAGELFF.

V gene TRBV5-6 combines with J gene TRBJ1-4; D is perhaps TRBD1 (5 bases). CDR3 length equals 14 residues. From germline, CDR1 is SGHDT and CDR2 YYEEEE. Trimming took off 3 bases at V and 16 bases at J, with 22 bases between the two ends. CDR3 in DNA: TGTGCCAGCAGCTCTATGGGCGGGGCCTGGAATCCGTTTTTT. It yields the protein CASSSMGGAWNPFF.

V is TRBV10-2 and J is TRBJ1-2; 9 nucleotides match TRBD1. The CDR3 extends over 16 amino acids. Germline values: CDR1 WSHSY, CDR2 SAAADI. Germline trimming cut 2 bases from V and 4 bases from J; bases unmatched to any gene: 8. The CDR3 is CASSEPTTGGVYGYTF. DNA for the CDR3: TGCGCCAGCAGTGAGCCTACTACAGGGGGCGTCTATGGCTACACCTTC.

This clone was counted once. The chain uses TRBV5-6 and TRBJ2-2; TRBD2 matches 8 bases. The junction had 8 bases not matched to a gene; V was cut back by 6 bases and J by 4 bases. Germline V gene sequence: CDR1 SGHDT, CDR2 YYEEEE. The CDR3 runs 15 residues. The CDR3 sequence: CASNPGGRFTGELFF. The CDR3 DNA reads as TGTGCCAGCAACCCGGGAGGGAGGTTCACCGGGGAGCTGTTTTTT.

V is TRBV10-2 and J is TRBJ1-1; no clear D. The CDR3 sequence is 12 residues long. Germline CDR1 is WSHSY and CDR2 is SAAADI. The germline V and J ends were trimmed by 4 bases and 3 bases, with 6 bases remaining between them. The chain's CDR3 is CASSGGYTEAFF. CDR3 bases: TGCGCCAGCAGTGGAGGGTACACTGAAGCTTTCTTT.

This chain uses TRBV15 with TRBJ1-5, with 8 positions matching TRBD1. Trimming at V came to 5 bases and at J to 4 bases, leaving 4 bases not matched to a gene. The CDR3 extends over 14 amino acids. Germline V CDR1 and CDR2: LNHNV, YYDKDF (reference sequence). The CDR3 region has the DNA TGTGCCACCAGCCTGGGGACAGGTAATCAGCCCCAGCATTTT. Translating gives CATSLGTGNQPQHF.

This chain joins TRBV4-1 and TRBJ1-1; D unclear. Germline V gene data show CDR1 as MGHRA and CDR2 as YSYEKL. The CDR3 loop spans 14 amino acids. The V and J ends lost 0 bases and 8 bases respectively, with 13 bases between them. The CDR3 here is CASSQDPIGSEAFF. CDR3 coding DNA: TGCGCCAGCAGCCAAGATCCTATTGGTTCAGAAGCTTTCTTT.

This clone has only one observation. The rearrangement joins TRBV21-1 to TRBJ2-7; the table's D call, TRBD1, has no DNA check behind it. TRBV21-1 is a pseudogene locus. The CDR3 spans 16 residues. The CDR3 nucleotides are TGTGCCAGCAGCAAAAAAGGAGAGACAGTGACCTACGAGCAGTACTTC. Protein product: CASSKKGETVTYEQYF.

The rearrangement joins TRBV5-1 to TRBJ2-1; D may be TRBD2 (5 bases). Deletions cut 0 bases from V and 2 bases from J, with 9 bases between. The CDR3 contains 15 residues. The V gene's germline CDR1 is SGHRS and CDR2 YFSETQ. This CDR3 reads CASSLGEGTYNEQFF. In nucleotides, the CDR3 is TGCGCCAGCAGCTTGGGAGAGGGAACCTACAATGAGCAGTTCTTC. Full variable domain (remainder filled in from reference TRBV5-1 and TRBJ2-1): KAGVTQTPRYLIKTRGQQVTLSCSPISGHRSVSWYQQTPGQGLQFLFEYFSETQRNKGNFPGRFSGRQFSNSRSEMNVSTLELGDSALYLCASSLGEGTYNEQFFGPGTRLTVL.

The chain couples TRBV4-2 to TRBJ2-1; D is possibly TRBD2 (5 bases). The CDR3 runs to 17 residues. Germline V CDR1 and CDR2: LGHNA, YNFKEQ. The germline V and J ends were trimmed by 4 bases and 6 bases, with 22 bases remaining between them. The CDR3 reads CASSRTGTRTSGNEQFF. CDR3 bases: TGTGCCAGCAGCCGGACCGGAACGCGGACTTCGGGCAATGAGCAGTTCTTC.

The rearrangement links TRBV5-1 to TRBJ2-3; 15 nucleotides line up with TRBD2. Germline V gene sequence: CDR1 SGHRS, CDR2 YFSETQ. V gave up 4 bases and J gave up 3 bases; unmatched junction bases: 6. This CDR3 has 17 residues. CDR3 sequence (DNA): TGCGCCAGCAGCCCACGGACTAGCGGGGGGGCAACAGATACGCAGTATTTT. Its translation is CASSPRTSGGATDTQYF. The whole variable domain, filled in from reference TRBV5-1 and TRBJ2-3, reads KAGVTQTPRYLIKTRGQQVTLSCSPISGHRSVSWYQQTPGQGLQFLFEYFSETQRNKGNFPGRFSGRQFSNSRSEMNVSTLELGDSALYLCASSPRTSGGATDTQYFGPGTRLTVL.

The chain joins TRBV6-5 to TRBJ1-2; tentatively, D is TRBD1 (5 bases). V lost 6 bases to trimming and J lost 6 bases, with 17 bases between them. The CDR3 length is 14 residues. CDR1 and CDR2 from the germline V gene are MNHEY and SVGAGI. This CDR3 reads CASRPGREEDGYTF. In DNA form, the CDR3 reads TGTGCCAGCAGGCCGGGCAGGGAGGAAGATGGCTACACCTTC.

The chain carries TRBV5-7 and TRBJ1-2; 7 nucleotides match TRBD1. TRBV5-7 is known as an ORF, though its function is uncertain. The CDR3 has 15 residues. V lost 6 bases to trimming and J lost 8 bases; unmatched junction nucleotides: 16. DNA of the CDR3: TGTGCCAGCATCTGCCTTACACAGGGGATAGAAGGCTACACCTTC. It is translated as CASICLTQGIEGYTF.

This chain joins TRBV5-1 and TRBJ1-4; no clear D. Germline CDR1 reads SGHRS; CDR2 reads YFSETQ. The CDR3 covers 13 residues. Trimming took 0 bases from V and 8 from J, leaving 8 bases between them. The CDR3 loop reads CASSLGLGEKLFF. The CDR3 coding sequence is TGCGCCAGCAGCTTGGGACTTGGGGAAAAACTGTTTTTT.

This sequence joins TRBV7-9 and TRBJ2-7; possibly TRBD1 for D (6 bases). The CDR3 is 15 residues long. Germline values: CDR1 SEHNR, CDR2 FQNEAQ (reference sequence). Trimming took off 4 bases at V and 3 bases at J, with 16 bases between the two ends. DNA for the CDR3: TGTGCCAGCAGCTCCTCAGGGGTGTCGGTCTACGAGCAGTACTTC. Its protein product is CASSSSGVSVYEQYF.

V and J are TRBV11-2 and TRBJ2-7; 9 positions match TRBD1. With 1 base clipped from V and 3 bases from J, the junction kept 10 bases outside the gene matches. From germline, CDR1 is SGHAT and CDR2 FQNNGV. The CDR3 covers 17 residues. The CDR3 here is CASSLGTKRTGVYEQYF. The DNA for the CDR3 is TGTGCCAGCAGCTTAGGGACAAAAAGGACAGGGGTCTACGAGCAGTACTTC.